This TCR beta chain was sequenced for a study of control samples from healthy donors and cancer patients. TCRdb's table, derived via immunoSEQ multiplex PCR, lists solely in-frame clones and lacks some. The sample contains about 77,000 clones, around 92% of which appear only once. Germline CDR1 is MNHEY and CDR2 is SVGAGI. The CDR3 is 14 residues long. V was clipped by 0 bases and J by 4 bases, with 10 bases between them. The chain uses TRBV6-5 and TRBJ2-7; tentatively, D is TRBD1 (5 bases). The specimen was blood. The TCR was taken from a woman aged 55 to 70 in good health. For the CDR3, the DNA is TGTGCCAGCAGTTACTCGTCGGCAGGGTACGAGCAGTACTTC. Amino acid sequence: CASSYSSAGYEQYF.